A few counts support the clone carrying this T cell receptor beta chain. Its antigen is as yet unknown. The sample originates from a study of metastatic and nonmetastatic thyroid tumors. Findings of the study overall: Significantly higher TCR beta diversity was reportedly seen in malignant thyroid tumors than benign nodules, in blood and tumor.

Each patient went into thyroid surgery without having received any treatment. V shed 1 base and J 6 bases; nucleotides not matched to a gene: 10. The CDR3 contains 17 residues. Germline CDR1 reads SGHAT; CDR2 reads FQDESV (reference sequence). From the PCR reads, TCRdb re-called clones with MiXCR. The table lists some 17,000 clones, approximately 25% of them singletons. The receptor's source is a female donor with papillary thyroid cancer or a benign thyroid nodule (not recorded which). Some clones in this sample may be carry-over from other donors' samples. V and J are TRBV11-1 and TRBJ2-1; 9 bases align to TRBD1. The sequencing sample was made of adjacent normal tissue. CDR3: CASSLGPGQGRANEQFF. CDR3 bases: TGTGCCAGCAGCTTAGGGCCGGGACAGGGTAGGGCCAATGAGCAGTTCTTC.